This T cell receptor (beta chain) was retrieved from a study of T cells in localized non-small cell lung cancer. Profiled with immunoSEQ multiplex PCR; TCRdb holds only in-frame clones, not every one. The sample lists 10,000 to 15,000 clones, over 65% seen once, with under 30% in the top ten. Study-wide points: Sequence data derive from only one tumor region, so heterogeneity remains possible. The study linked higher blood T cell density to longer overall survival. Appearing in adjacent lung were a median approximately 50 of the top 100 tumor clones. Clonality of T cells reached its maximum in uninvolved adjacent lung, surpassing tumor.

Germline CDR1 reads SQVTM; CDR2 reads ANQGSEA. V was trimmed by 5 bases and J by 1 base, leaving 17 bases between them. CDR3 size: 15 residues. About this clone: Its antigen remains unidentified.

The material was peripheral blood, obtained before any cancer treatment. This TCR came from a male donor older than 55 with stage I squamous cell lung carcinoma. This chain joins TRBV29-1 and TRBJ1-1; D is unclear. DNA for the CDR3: TGCAGCGTTTCAAACCAACTTACAGCGAACACTGAAGCTTTCTTT. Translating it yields CSVSNQLTANTEAFF. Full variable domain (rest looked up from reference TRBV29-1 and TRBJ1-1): SAVISQKPSRDICQRGTSLTIQCQVDSQVTMMFWYRQQPGQSLTLIATANQGSEATYESGFVIDKFPISRPNLTFSTLTVSNMSPEDSSIYLCSVSNQLTANTEAFFGQGTRLTVV.